One and the same sample provided the 32 T cell receptor beta chains below, sequenced in a study of OX40 agonist ivuxolimab in advanced cancers. Sequencing used immunoSEQ multiplex PCR; TCRdb keeps in-frame clones, though not all of them. The sample has 60,000 or so clones; over 75% are singletons. Material: CD4+ or CD8+ T cells sorted from blood, obtained in a trial of the OX40 agonist ivuxolimab. The receptors derive from an adult with an advanced solid tumor such as melanoma, head and neck, liver or kidney cancer.

This clone was seen a few times. This sequence joins TRBV18 and TRBJ2-6; 8 bases align to TRBD1. This CDR3 is built from 20 residues. V lost 0 bases to trimming and J lost 0 bases; unmatched junction nucleotides: 10. CDR1 and CDR2 (germline): KGHSH, LQKENI. The CDR3 bases are TGTGCCAGCTCACCACCAGTAGGGACAGGTATCTCCTCTGGGGCCAACGTCCTGACTTTC. This translates into CASSPPVGTGISSGANVLTF.

This rearrangement joins TRBV19 to TRBJ1-5; D is possibly TRBD1 (6 bases). Looked up from germline, CDR1 is LNHDA and CDR2 is SQIVND (reference sequence). Trimming shortened V by 7 bases and J by 4 bases, and 17 bases separated the two germline ends. This CDR3 spans 15 amino acids. CDR3 residues: CASTKGGHSNQPQHF. The DNA of the CDR3 is TGTGCCAGTACCAAGGGGGGCCATTCGAATCAGCCCCAGCATTTT.

CDR3 DNA: TGTGCCACCAGCAGAGGGGACCACCACCAAGAGACCCAGTACTTC. Its protein product is CATSRGDHHQETQYF. This chain joins TRBV15 and TRBJ2-5; tentatively, D is TRBD1 or TRBD2 (5 bases each). The ends were cut back, 1 base at V and 0 bases at J, with 9 bases in the middle. The CDR3 runs 15 residues. From germline, CDR1 is LNHNV and CDR2 YYDKDF (reference sequence). The whole variable domain, filled in from reference TRBV15 and TRBJ2-5, reads DAMVIQNPRYQVTQFGKPVTLSCSQTLNHNVMYWYQQKSSQAPKLLFHYYDKDFNNEADTPDNFQSRRPNTSFCFLDIRSPGLGDTAMYLCATSRGDHHQETQYFGPGTRLLVL.

V usage is TRBV19 and J usage is TRBJ1-5; D uncertain. Germline CDR1 reads LNHDA; CDR2 reads SQIVND (reference sequence). The CDR3 runs 12 residues. Trimming left V 3 bases short and J 7 bases short, with 7 bases between. The CDR3 DNA sequence: TGTGCCAGTAGTATTTTGTGGCAGCCCCAGCATTTT. The encoded protein is CASSILWQPQHF.

The gene calls are TRBV6-5 and TRBJ2-7; perhaps TRBD1 as D (6 bases). From germline, CDR1 is MNHEY and CDR2 SVGAGI. The V end lost 6 bases, the J end lost 2 bases, and 14 bases lay between the germline ends. CDR3 length: 14 amino acids. The DNA of the CDR3 is TGTGCCAGCAGGCGACGACAGGTCCCCTACGAGCAGTACTTC. Translated, it gives CASRRRQVPYEQYF.

The CDR3 region has the DNA TGTGCCAGCAGTCCCCAGATAGGGGGGGATACGCAGTATTTT. Its protein is CASSPQIGGDTQYF. This chain joins TRBV2 and TRBJ2-3, with D possibly being TRBD1 or TRBD2 (6 bases each). This CDR3 is 14 amino acids long. The V and J ends lost 5 bases and 6 bases respectively, with 15 bases between them. Germline lookup yields CDR1 SNHLY and CDR2 FYNNEI.

The V call is TRBV25-1, the J call TRBJ2-7, with 7 positions matching TRBD1. Germline loops: CDR1 MGHDK, CDR2 SYGVNS. Trimming removed 7 bases from V and 2 bases from J; junction bases left unmatched: 5. The CDR3 is made up of 13 amino acids. The CDR3 DNA reads as TGTGCCAGCAAACGGGACAGCACCTACGAGCAGTACTTC. Residues: CASKRDSTYEQYF.

The chain is built from TRBV7-2 and TRBJ2-1; no firm D call. Deletions cut 5 bases from V and 1 base from J, with 18 bases between. The V gene's germline CDR1 is SGHTA and CDR2 FQGNSA. This CDR3 comprises 17 residues. CDR3 sequence (DNA): TGTGCCAGCAGCGGATTCGGCGTCGGTGCGTCCTACAATGAGCAGTTCTTC. Translating it yields CASSGFGVGASYNEQFF.

The CDR3 spells CASAMTPGDTQYF. The DNA of the CDR3 is TGTGCCAGCGCGATGACTCCCGGAGATACGCAGTATTTT. This chain uses TRBV7-3 with TRBJ2-3, with unresolved D. CDR1 is SGHTA, CDR2 FQGTGA, per germline. The CDR3 totals 13 residues. The germline V and J ends were trimmed by 8 bases and 5 bases, with 14 bases remaining between them.

This rearrangement joins TRBV6-1 to TRBJ2-7, with D possibly being TRBD2 (7 bases). The CDR3 has 15 residues. The V and J ends lost 1 base and 1 base respectively, with 11 bases between them. Germline assignment: CDR1 MNHNS and CDR2 SASEGT. CDR3 in DNA: TGTGCCAGCAGTGAAGGGGGGGGGCGATCCTACGAGCAGTACTTC. Its protein product is CASSEGGGRSYEQYF.

This chain's CDR3 is CASSPGHQLAKNIQYF. The CDR3 nucleotides read TGTGCCAGCAGCCCTGGACACCAGTTAGCCAAAAACATTCAGTACTTC. The genes are TRBV7-8 and TRBJ2-4; a possible D gene is TRBD1 (5 bases). Trimming took 5 bases from V and 0 from J, leaving 14 bases between them. The CDR3 is 16 residues long. Germline V gene lookup returns CDR1 SGHVS and CDR2 FQNEAQ.

V and J are TRBV30 and TRBJ2-7, with 8 positions matching TRBD1. The CDR3 spans 14 residues. Unmatched junction bases numbered 10, after V lost 3 bases and J lost 6 bases. Germline V gene lookup returns CDR1 GTSNPN and CDR2 SVGIG (reference sequence). The CDR3 DNA sequence: TGTGCCTGGAGACGGAACAGGGGGACGAGCGAGCAGTACTTC. Its protein product is CAWRRNRGTSEQYF.

This rearrangement joins TRBV5-1 to TRBJ2-5; D might be TRBD1 or TRBD2, each matching 5 bases. The J call is uncertain, as TRBJ2-7 better fits the DNA end. CDR1 and CDR2 from the germline V gene are SGHRS and YFSETQ. The CDR3 consists of 15 residues. The CDR3: CASSLSPGPDFEQYF. The CDR3 region has the DNA TGCGCCAGCAGCCTCTCCCCGGGGCCTGATTTCGAGCAGTACTTC.

The CDR3 sequence: CASSSRGGANNNSPLHF. The CDR3 nucleotides read TGTGCCAGCAGCTCCAGGGGGGGGGCGAATAATAATTCACCCCTCCACTTT. The chain recombines TRBV7-8 with TRBJ1-6; 7 nucleotides match TRBD1. The junction had 11 bases not matched to a gene; V was cut back by 4 bases and J by 5 bases. This CDR3 is 17 amino acids long. Germline CDR1 reads SGHVS; CDR2 reads FQNEAQ.

The chain combines TRBV28 with TRBJ1-5; D unresolved. Looked up from germline, CDR1 is MDHEN and CDR2 is SYDVKM. The CDR3 spans 11 residues. With 8 bases removed from V and 4 bases from J, the gap between germline ends came to 6 bases. The CDR3 DNA is TGTGCCAGCGGAGCTAATCAGCCCCAGCATTTT. Encoded protein: CASGANQPQHF.

The chain couples TRBV7-3 to TRBJ2-1, with TRBD2 identical over 10 bases. Germline lookup yields CDR1 SGHTA and CDR2 FQGTGA. CDR3 size: 14 residues. Trimming cost V 4 bases and J 8 bases; bases outside gene matches: 5. CDR3 sequence: CASSSGSGRDEQFF. CDR3 in DNA: TGTGCCAGCAGCTCGGGAAGCGGGAGGGATGAGCAGTTCTTC. Full variable domain (remainder filled in from reference TRBV7-3 and TRBJ2-1): GAGVSQTPSNKVTEKGKYVELRCDPISGHTALYWYRQSLGQGPEFLIYFQGTGAADDSGLPNDRFFAVRPEGSVSTLKIQRTERGDSAVYLCASSSGSGRDEQFFGPGTRLTVL.

The CDR3 nucleotides are TGCGCCAGCAGCTCGACAGCCGCAAGAGATACGCAGTATTTT. Amino acid sequence: CASSSTAARDTQYF. This rearrangement joins TRBV5-1 to TRBJ2-3; D might be TRBD1 (5 bases). Per the germline V gene, CDR1 is SGHRS and CDR2 is YFSETQ. V shed 3 bases and J shed 5 bases, with 13 bases lying between them. This CDR3 contains 14 residues.

The chain recombines TRBV7-3 with TRBJ2-3; no clear D. The CDR3 is 14 residues long. V gave up 2 bases and J gave up 0 bases, with 6 bases separating them. In germline, CDR1 is SGHTA, CDR2 FQGTGA. The CDR3 bases are TGTGCCAGCAGCTTAGGCACTAGCACAGATACGCAGTATTTT. Residues: CASSLGTSTDTQYF.

This chain uses TRBV7-2 with TRBJ1-5; TRBD1 is a possible D gene (5 bases). The V end was cut by 3 bases, the J end by 1 base, with 13 bases between. CDR1 SGHTA and CDR2 FQGNSA come from the germline V gene. The CDR3 consists of 16 residues. In nucleotides, the CDR3 is TGTGCCAGCAGCTTTCGCGGCAGGGAGAGCAATCAGCCCCAGCATTTT. Protein product: CASSFRGRESNQPQHF.

V and J are TRBV6-5 and TRBJ2-1; TRBD2 agrees at 11 bases. This CDR3 spans 13 amino acids. V trimming: 10 bases; J trimming: 8 bases; junction bases outside the gene matches: 7. Germline loops: CDR1 MNHEY, CDR2 SVGAGI. The CDR3 sequence is CATTSGGGDEQFF. In DNA form, the CDR3 reads TGTGCCACAACTAGCGGGGGAGGGGATGAGCAGTTCTTC.

The chain is built from TRBV20-1 and TRBJ1-2; weak D call: TRBD1 (5 bases). CDR3 length equals 10 residues. Germline-derived CDR1 and CDR2 are DFQATT and SNEGSKA (reference sequence). Trimming took 7 bases from V and 6 from J, leaving 9 bases between them. CDR3 loop: CSVATDGYTF. CDR3 coding DNA: TGCAGTGTTGCGACAGATGGCTACACCTTC.

Only a few counts were recorded for this clone. The CDR3 loop reads CASSTGSGQPQHF. DNA for the CDR3: TGTGCCAGCAGTACAGGGTCTGGTCAGCCCCAGCATTTT. The gene calls are TRBV28 and TRBJ1-5, with a tentative D call TRBD1 (6 bases). Germline V gene data show CDR1 as MDHEN and CDR2 as SYDVKM. This CDR3 spans 13 amino acids. The V gene lost 5 bases and the J gene lost 6 bases, with 11 bases spanning the gap.

The CDR3 DNA reads as TGTGCCAGCAGCTTTCGTAGCGGGGAGGGTCGAGAGACCCAGTACTTC. It translates to CASSFRSGEGRETQYF. The J gene is TRBJ2-5, the V gene TRBV7-2, with 8 bases aligning to TRBD2. Trimming removed 3 bases from V and 4 bases from J; junction bases left unmatched: 10. The CDR3 spans 16 residues. Germline V gene data show CDR1 as SGHTA and CDR2 as FQGNSA.

V is TRBV25-1 and J is TRBJ2-2; D not certain. CDR1 is MGHDK, CDR2 SYGVNS, per germline. The CDR3 totals 13 residues. V dropped 3 bases and J dropped 5 bases, with 7 bases sitting between them. In DNA form, the CDR3 reads TGTGCCAGCAGTGATTGGGTTACCGGGGAGCTGTTTTTT. This sequence encodes CASSDWVTGELFF.

V and J are TRBV4-3 and TRBJ2-1; no definite D call. This CDR3 comprises 13 residues. Germline CDR1 LGHNA, CDR2 YSLEER. V was pared by 0 bases and J by 6 bases, with 6 bases between. CDR3 sequence reads: CASSQDLRNEQFF. The CDR3 DNA follows: TGCGCCAGCAGCCAAGATCTCCGCAATGAGCAGTTCTTC.

V usage is TRBV28 and J usage is TRBJ1-5; the D gene is possibly TRBD1 (5 bases). Germline V CDR1 and CDR2: MDHEN, SYDVKM. The CDR3 contains 14 residues. Deletions cut 10 bases from V and 0 bases from J, with 13 bases between. The CDR3 reads CAIRTKASNQPQHF. The CDR3 coding sequence is TGTGCCATACGGACAAAGGCTAGCAATCAGCCCCAGCATTTT.

This sequence joins TRBV10-3 and TRBJ1-4; no reliable D call. Trimming stripped 6 bases from V and 8 bases from J, with 13 bases between. Germline CDR1 is ENHRY and CDR2 is SYGVKD. The CDR3 is 13 amino acids. The CDR3 DNA sequence: TGTGCCATCAGGGCCACGGAAAGGGAAAAACTGTTTTTT. Translating gives CAIRATEREKLFF.

The chain combines TRBV7-2 with TRBJ1-6, with a weak D call TRBD1 (6 bases). Germline values: CDR1 SGHTA, CDR2 FQGNSA. This CDR3 region has 16 residues. Trimming left V 2 bases short and J 10 bases short, with 18 bases between. The CDR3 sequence is CASSLSVPGVGSPLHF. DNA of the CDR3: TGTGCCAGCAGCTTATCGGTTCCAGGGGTAGGCTCACCCCTCCACTTT.

This chain connects TRBV7-2 to TRBJ2-1, with a tentative D call TRBD1 (6 bases). The CDR3 totals 15 residues. The germline gives CDR1 SGHTA, CDR2 FQGNSA. V dropped 1 base and J dropped 0 bases, with 7 bases sitting between them. The CDR3 spells CASSLEGGSYNEQFF. The CDR3 nucleotides read TGTGCCAGCAGCTTAGAAGGGGGCTCCTACAATGAGCAGTTCTTC.

This chain joins TRBV25-1 and TRBJ2-7; D tentatively reads TRBD1 or TRBD2 (5 bases each). With 2 bases removed from V and 4 bases from J, the gap between germline ends came to 18 bases. CDR3 length: 16 residues. Germline CDR1 MGHDK, CDR2 SYGVNS. Here the CDR3 reads CASSEKPRGPGYEQYF. The CDR3 coding sequence is TGTGCCAGCAGTGAAAAACCCCGGGGCCCAGGGTACGAGCAGTACTTC.

This sequence joins TRBV20-1 and TRBJ2-7; D is unclear. CDR3 length equals 11 residues. The germline V gene has CDR1 DFQATT and CDR2 SNEGSKA (reference sequence). The V gene lost 5 bases and the J gene lost 3 bases, with 8 bases spanning the gap. The CDR3 DNA is TGCAGTGCTTCTCCAGACTACGAGCAGTACTTC. This sequence encodes CSASPDYEQYF.

V usage is TRBV30 and J usage is TRBJ2-5; D possibly matches TRBD1 or TRBD2 (6 bases each). The germline V and J ends were trimmed by 1 base and 4 bases, with 10 bases remaining between them. CDR1 and CDR2 (germline): GTSNPN, SVGIG (reference sequence). The CDR3 runs 13 residues. CDR3 amino acids: CAWSARGRETQYF. The CDR3 DNA reads as TGTGCCTGGAGTGCACGGGGGCGAGAGACCCAGTACTTC.